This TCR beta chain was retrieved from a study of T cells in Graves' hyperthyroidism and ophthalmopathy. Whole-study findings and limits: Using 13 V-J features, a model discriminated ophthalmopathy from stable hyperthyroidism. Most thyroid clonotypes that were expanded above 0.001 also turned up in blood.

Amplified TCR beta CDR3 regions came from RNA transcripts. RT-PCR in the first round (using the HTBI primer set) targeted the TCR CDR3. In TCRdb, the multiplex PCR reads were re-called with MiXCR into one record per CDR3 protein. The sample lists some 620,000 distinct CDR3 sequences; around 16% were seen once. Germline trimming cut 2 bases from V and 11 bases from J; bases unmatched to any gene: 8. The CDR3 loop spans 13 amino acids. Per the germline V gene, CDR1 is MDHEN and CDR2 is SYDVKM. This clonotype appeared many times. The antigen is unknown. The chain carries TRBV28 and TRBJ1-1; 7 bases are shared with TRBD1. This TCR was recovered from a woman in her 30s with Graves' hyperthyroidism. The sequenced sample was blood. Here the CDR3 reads CASSLDGRTGAFF. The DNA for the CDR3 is TGTGCCAGCAGTTTAGACGGACGGACAGGCGCTTTCTTT.